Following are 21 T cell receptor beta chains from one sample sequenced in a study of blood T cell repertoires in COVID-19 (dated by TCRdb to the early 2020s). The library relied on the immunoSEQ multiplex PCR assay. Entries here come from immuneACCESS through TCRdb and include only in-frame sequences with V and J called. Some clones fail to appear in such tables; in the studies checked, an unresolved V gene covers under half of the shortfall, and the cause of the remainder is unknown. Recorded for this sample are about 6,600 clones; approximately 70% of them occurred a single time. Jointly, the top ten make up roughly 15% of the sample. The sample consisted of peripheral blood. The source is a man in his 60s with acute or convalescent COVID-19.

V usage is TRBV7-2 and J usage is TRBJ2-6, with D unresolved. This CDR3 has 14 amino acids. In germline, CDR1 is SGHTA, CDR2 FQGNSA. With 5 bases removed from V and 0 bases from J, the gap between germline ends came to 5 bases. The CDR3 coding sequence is TGTGCCAGCAGCCTTAGCTCTGGGGCCAACGTCCTGACTTTC. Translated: CASSLSSGANVLTF.

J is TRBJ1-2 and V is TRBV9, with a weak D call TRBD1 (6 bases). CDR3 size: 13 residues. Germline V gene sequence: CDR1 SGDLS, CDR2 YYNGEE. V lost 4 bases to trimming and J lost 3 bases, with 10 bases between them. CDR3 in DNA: TGTGCCAGCAGCCCCGAGGGGGACTATGGCTACACCTTC. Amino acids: CASSPEGDYGYTF.

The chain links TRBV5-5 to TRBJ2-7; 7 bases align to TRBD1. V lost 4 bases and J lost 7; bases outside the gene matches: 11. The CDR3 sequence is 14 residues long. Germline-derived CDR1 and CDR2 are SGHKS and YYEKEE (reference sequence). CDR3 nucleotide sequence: TGTGCCAGCAGCACAGGACAGGCCTCGGGGGAGCAGTACTTC. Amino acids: CASSTGQASGEQYF.

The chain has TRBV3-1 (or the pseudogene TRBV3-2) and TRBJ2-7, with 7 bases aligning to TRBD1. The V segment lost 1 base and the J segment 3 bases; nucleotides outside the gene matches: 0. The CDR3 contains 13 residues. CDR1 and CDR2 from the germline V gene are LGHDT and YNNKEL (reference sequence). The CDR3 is CASSQAGGYEQYF. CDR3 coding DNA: TGTGCCAGCAGCCAAGCAGGGGGCTACGAGCAGTACTTC.

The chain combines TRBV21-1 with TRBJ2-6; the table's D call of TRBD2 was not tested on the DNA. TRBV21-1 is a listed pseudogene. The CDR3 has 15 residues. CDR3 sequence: CASSPLGSGANVLTF. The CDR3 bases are TGTGCCAGCAGCCCTCTAGGTTCTGGGGCCAACGTCCTGACTTTC.

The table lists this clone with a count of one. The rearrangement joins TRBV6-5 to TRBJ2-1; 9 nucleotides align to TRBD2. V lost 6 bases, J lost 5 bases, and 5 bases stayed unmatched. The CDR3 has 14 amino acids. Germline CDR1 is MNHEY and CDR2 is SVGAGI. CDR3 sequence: CASSILAGNNEQFF. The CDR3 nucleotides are TGTGCCAGCAGCATACTAGCGGGTAACAATGAGCAGTTCTTC.

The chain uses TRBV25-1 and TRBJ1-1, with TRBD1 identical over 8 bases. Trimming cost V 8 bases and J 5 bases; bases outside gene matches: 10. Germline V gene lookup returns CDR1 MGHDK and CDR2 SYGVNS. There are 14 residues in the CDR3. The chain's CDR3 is CASQRQGTGTEAFF. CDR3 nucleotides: TGTGCCAGCCAAAGACAGGGGACCGGGACTGAAGCTTTCTTT.

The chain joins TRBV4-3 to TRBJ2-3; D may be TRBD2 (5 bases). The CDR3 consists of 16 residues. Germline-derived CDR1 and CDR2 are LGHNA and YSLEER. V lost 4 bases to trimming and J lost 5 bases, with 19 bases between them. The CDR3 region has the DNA TGCGCCAGCAGCCTTCAATCCGGGGAACGAGGAGATACGCAGTATTTT. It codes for CASSLQSGERGDTQYF.

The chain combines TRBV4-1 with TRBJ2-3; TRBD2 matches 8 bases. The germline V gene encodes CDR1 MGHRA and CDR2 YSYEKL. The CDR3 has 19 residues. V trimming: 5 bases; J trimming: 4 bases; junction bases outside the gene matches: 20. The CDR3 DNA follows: TGCGCCAGCAGCGGCGTCGACGACTTAGCGGGACCACGGGCAGATACGCAGTATTTT. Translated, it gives CASSGVDDLAGPRADTQYF.

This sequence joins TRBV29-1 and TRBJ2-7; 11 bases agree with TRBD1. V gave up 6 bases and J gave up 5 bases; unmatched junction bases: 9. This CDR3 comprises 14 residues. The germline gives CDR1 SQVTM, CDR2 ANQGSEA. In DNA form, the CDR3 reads TGCAGCGTCGTGACGGGACAGGGGGGCGACGAGCAGTACTTC. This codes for CSVVTGQGGDEQYF.

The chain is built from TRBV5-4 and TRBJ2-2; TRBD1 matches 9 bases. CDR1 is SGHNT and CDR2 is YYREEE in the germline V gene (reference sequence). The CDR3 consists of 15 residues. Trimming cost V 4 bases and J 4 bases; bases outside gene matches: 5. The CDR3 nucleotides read TGTGCCAGCAGCCCTGGACAGGGGACCACCGGGGAGCTGTTTTTT. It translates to CASSPGQGTTGELFF.

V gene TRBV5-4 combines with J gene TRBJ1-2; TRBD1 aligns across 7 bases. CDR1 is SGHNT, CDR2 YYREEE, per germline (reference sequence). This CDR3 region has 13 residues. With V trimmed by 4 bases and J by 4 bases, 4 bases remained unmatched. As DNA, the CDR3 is TGTGCCAGCAGCATCACAGGGGTCTATGGCTACACCTTC. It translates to CASSITGVYGYTF. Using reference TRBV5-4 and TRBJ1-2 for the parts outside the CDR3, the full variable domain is ETGVTQSPTHLIKTRGQQVTLRCSSQSGHNTVSWYQQALGQGPQFIFQYYREEENGRGNFPPRFSGLQFPNYSSELNVNALELDDSALYLCASSITGVYGYTFGSGTRLTVV.

The CDR3 nucleotides are TGTGCCAGCAGCGTCCAGGGGGCGGGGGTAGCTTTCTTT. This sequence encodes CASSVQGAGVAFF. The rearrangement joins TRBV7-9 to TRBJ1-1; 8 bases are shared with TRBD1. The V and J ends lost 5 bases and 10 bases, in that order; junction bases with no gene match: 9. The CDR3 runs to 13 residues. Germline V CDR1 and CDR2: SEHNR, FQNEAQ (reference sequence).

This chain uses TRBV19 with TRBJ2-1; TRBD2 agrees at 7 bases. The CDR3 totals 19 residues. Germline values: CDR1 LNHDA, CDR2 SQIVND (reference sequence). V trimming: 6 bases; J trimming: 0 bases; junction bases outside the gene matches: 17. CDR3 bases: TGTGCCAGTAGCCGCCTCCGAAAAAGCGGGATGGGCTCCTACAATGAGCAGTTCTTC. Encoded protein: CASSRLRKSGMGSYNEQFF.

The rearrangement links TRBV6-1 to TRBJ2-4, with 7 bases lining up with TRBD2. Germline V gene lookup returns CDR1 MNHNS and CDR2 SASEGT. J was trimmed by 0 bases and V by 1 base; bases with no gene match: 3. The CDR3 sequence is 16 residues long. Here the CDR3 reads CASSEERGLAKNIQYF. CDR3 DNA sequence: TGTGCCAGCAGTGAAGAGCGGGGCTTAGCCAAAAACATTCAGTACTTC.

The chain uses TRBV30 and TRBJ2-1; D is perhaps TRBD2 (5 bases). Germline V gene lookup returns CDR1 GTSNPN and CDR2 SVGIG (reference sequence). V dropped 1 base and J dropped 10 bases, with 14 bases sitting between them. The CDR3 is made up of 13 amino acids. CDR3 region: CAWSGVGGGEQFF. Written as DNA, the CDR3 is TGTGCCTGGAGTGGAGTAGGAGGTGGCGAGCAGTTCTTC.

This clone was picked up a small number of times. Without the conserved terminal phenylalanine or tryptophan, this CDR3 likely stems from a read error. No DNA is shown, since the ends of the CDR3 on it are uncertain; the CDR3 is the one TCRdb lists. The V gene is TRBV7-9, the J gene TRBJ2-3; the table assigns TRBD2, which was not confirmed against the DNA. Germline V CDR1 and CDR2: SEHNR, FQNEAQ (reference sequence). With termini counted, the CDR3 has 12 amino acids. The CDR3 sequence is CASSSGLAGTEC.

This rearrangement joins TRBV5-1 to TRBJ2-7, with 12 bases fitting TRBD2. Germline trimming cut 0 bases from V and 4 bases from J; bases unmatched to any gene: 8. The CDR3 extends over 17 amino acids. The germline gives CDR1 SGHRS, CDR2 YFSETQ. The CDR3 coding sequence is TGCGCCAGCAGCTTGGAGGCTAGCGGGAGGGCTCCTTACGAGCAGTACTTC. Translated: CASSLEASGRAPYEQYF.

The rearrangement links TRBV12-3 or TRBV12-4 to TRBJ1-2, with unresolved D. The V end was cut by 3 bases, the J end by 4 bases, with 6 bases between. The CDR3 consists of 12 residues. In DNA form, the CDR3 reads TGTGCCAGCAGTTTTGGCAGCTATGGCTACACCTTC. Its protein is CASSFGSYGYTF.

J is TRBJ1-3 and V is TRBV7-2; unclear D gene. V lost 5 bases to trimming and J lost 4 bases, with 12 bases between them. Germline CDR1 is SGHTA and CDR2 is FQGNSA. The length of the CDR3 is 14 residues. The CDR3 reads CASSLASRGNTIYF. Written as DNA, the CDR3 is TGTGCCAGCAGCCTTGCGTCAAGAGGAAACACCATATATTTT.

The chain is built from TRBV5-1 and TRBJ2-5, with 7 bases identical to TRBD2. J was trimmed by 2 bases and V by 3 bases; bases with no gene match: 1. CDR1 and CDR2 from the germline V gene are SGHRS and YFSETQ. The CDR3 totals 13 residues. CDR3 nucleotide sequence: TGCGCCAGCAGCTCGGGACTACAAGAGACCCAGTACTTC. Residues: CASSSGLQETQYF.